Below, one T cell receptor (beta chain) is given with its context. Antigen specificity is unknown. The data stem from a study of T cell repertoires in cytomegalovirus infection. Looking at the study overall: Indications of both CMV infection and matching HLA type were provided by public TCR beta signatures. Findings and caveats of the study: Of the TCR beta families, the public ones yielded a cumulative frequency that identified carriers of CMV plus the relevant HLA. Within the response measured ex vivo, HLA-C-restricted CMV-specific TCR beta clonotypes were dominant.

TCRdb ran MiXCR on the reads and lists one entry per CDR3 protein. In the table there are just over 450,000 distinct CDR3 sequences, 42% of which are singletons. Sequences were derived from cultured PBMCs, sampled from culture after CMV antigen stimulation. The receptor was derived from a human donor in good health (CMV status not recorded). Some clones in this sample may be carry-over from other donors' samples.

The CDR3: CASSERRGDGQPQHF. CDR3 sequence (DNA): TGTGCCAGCAGTGAACGTCGGGGGGACGGGCAGCCCCAGCATTTT. The rearrangement joins TRBV2 to TRBJ1-5, with D possibly TRBD1 on 5 matching bases. The CDR3 has 15 residues. Germline assignment: CDR1 SNHLY and CDR2 FYNNEI. Trimming left V 2 bases short and J 7 bases short, with 15 bases between. Using reference TRBV2 and TRBJ1-5 for the parts outside the CDR3, the full variable domain is EPEVTQTPSHQVTQMGQEVILRCVPISNHLYFYWYRQILGQKVEFLVSFYNNEISEKSEIFDDQFSVERPDGSNFTLKIRSTKLEDSAMYFCASSERRGDGQPQHFGDGTRLSIL.